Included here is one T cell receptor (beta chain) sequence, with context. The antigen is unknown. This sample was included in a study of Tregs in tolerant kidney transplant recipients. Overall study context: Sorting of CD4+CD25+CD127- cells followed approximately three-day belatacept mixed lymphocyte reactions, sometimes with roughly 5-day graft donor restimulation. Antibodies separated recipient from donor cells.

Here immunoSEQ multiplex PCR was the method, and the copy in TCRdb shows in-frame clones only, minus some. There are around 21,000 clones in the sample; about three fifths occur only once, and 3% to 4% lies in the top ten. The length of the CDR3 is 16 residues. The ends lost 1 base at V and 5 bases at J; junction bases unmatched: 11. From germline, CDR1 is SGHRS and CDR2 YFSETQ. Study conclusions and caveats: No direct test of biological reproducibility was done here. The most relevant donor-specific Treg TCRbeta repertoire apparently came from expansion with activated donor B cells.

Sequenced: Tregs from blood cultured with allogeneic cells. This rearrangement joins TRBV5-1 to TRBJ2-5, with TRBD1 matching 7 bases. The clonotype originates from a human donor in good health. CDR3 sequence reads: CASSLMNRGLLETQYF. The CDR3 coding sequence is TGCGCCAGCAGCTTGATGAACAGGGGCTTGTTGGAGACCCAGTACTTC.